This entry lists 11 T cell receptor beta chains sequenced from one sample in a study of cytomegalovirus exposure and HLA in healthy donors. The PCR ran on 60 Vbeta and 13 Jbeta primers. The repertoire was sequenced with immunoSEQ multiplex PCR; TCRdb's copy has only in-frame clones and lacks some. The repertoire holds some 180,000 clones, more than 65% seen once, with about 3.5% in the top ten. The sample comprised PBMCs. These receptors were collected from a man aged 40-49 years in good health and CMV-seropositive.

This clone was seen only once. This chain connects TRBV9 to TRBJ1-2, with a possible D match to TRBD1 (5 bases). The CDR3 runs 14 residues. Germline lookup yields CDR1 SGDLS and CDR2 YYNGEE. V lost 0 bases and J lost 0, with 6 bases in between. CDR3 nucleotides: TGTGCCAGCAGCGTAGGACAGCCTAACTATGGCTACACCTTC. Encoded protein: CASSVGQPNYGYTF.

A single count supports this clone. This CDR3 is CASSLGGAQETQYF. CDR3 coding DNA: TGTGCCAGCAGCTTAGGGGGGGCTCAAGAGACCCAGTACTTC. This sequence joins TRBV7-3 and TRBJ2-5; maybe TRBD2 (7 bases). Germline V gene sequence: CDR1 SGHTA, CDR2 FQGTGA. V lost 2 bases to trimming and J lost 2 bases, with 9 bases between them. The CDR3 is 14 amino acids.

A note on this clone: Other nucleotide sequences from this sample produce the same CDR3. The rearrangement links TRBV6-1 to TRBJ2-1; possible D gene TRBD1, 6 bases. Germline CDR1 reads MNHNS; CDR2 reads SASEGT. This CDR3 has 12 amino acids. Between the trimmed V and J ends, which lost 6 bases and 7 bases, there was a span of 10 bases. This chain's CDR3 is CASSERGNEQFF. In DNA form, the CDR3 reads TGTGCCAGCAGCGAGAGGGGGAATGAGCAGTTCTTC.

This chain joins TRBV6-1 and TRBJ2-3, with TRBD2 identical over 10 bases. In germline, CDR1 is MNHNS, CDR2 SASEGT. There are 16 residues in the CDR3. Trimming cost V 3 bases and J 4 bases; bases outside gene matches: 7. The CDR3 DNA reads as TGTGCCAGCAGTGATACCAGCGGGGGGGCCTCAGATACGCAGTATTTT. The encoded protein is CASSDTSGGASDTQYF.

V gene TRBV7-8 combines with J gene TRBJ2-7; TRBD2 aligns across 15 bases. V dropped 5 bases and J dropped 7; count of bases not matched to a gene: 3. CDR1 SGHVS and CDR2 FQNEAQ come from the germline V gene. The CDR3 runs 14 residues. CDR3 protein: CASSGTSGGFEQYF. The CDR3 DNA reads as TGTGCCAGCAGCGGGACTAGCGGGGGGTTTGAGCAGTACTTC.

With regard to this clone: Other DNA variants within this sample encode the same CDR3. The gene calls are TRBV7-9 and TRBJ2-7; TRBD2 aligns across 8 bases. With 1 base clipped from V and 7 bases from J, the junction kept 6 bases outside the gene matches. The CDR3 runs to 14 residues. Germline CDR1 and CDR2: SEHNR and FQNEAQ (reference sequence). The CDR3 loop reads CASSLGGGLGEQYF. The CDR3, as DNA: TGTGCCAGCAGCTTAGGCGGGGGGTTGGGGGAGCAGTACTTC. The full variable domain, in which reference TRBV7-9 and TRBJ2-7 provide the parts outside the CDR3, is DTGVSQNPRHKITKRGQNVTFRCDPISEHNRLYWYRQTLGQGPEFLTYFQNEAQLEKSRLLSDRFSAERPKGSFSTLEIQRTEQGDSAMYLCASSLGGGLGEQYFGPGTRLTVT.

The CDR3 bases are TGTGCCAGCAGCCAAGGACAGGGCGCAGATACGCAGTATTTT. Translated, it gives CASSQGQGADTQYF. V gene TRBV5-4 combines with J gene TRBJ2-3; TRBD1 matches 8 bases. The ends lost 4 bases at V and 4 bases at J; junction bases unmatched: 5. The CDR3 sequence is 14 residues long. Germline V lookup: CDR1 SGHNT, CDR2 YYREEE (reference sequence).

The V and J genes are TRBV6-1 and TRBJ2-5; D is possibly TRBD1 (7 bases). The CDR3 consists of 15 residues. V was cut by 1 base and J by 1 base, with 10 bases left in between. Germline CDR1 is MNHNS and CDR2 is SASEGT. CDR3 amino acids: CASSEGQGGQETQYF. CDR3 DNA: TGTGCCAGCAGTGAAGGTCAGGGGGGCCAAGAGACCCAGTACTTC.

The CDR3 nucleotides are TGCGCCAGCAGCCAAGGTGGACAGCTCTCCTACGAGCAGTACTTC. This translates into CASSQGGQLSYEQYF. This chain joins TRBV4-1 and TRBJ2-7; the D gene is possibly TRBD1 (6 bases). The CDR3 is 15 residues long. Trimming took 1 base from V and 0 from J, leaving 10 bases between them. Looked up from germline, CDR1 is MGHRA and CDR2 is YSYEKL.

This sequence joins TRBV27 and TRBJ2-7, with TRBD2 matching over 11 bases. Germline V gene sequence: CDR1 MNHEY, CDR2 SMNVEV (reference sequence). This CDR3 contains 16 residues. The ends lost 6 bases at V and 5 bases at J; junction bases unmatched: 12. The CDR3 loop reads CASRGTLAGEIDEQYF. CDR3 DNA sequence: TGTGCCAGCAGGGGTACACTAGCGGGGGAAATCGACGAGCAGTACTTC.

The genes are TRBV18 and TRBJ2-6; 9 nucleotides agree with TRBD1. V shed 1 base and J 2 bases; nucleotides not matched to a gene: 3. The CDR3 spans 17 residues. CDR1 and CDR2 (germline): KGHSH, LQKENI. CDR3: CASSPRDRDTGANVLTF. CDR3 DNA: TGTGCCAGCTCACCACGGGACAGGGATACTGGGGCCAACGTCCTGACTTTC.